This T cell receptor (beta chain) was found in a study of control samples from healthy donors and cancer patients. In its sample, this clone was seen once. Sequenced by immunoSEQ multiplex PCR; TCRdb stores in-frame clones only, minus some. The sample lists 70,000 to 85,000 clones; 75% to 85% were seen once. From germline, CDR1 is LGHNA and CDR2 YNFKEQ. V shed 1 base and J 4 bases; nucleotides not matched to a gene: 8. This CDR3 has 16 amino acids. Specimen: PBMCs. The V and J genes are TRBV4-2 and TRBJ2-3; 7 bases are shared with TRBD1. The TCR was taken from a man in his 60s with head and neck cancer. In nucleotides, the CDR3 is TGTGCCAGCAGCCAAGGCCGCACAGGGGCATCAGATACGCAGTATTTT. Translation: CASSQGRTGASDTQYF.